This TCR beta chain was sequenced during a study of T cells after yellow fever vaccination. General observations from the study: Reappearing after the booster were most of the clones from primary vaccination (roughly 96% CD4, 88% CD8).

TCRdb processed the 5' RACE reads anew with MiXCR; each CDR3 protein has one entry. Among roughly 300,000 distinct CDR3 sequences listed, roughly 8.3% were seen once. Trimming removed 4 bases at V and 4 bases at J, with 15 bases between. CDR3 length: 15 residues. Germline V gene data show CDR1 as SGHRS and CDR2 as YFSETQ. About this clonotype itself: Its matching antigen is unknown.

The specimen comprised PBMCs, sampled 35 to 50 days after the first yellow fever vaccination. The chain uses TRBV5-1 and TRBJ2-1; D is perhaps TRBD2 (5 bases). The sequence came from a man aged 18 to 30 who received the YFV17D yellow fever vaccine. CDR3 in amino acids: CASSQGAGMYNEQFF. The CDR3 nucleotides are TGCGCCAGCAGCCAAGGTGCGGGTATGTACAATGAGCAGTTCTTC.